This passage covers 24 T cell receptor beta chains from one sample sequenced in a study of preoperative IRX-2 immunotherapy in early breast cancer. Treatment denoted: preoperative locoregional IRX-2 cytokine immunotherapy. Only in-frame clones appear in the TCRdb table, and some are missing; sequencing was by immunoSEQ multiplex PCR. This table holds around 60,000 clones, roughly 94% found once. Sampling was conducted from a patient treated with IRX-2 immunotherapy. These receptors came from a human donor with breast cancer.

This clone showed up just a few times. The chain has TRBV4-3 and TRBJ2-7; 8 bases line up with TRBD2. This CDR3 has 15 residues. V was pared by 0 bases and J by 4 bases, with 5 bases of the junction left unmatched. CDR1 and CDR2 from the germline V gene are LGHNA and YSLEER. Here the CDR3 reads CASSQERREAYEQYF. The CDR3 region has the DNA TGCGCCAGCAGCCAAGAACGGCGGGAGGCGTACGAGCAGTACTTC.

The genes are TRBV5-1 and TRBJ2-5; D not certain. Germline V gene data show CDR1 as SGHRS and CDR2 as YFSETQ. This CDR3 has 17 residues. The V gene lost 4 bases and the J gene lost 1 base, with 20 bases spanning the gap. The CDR3 region has the DNA TGCGCCAGCAGCCGAAGACCGGTTAATCCGGCCCAAGAGACCCAGTACTTC. Its protein is CASSRRPVNPAQETQYF.

This chain joins TRBV5-4 and TRBJ2-2, with TRBD2 matching over 8 bases. CDR3 length: 15 amino acids. V shed 2 bases, J shed 6 bases, and the junction held 6 bases outside the gene matches. The germline CDR1 and CDR2 sequences are SGHNT and YYREEE (reference sequence). The CDR3 DNA follows: TGTGCCAGCAGCTTCGGGGGGGTGATCGCCGGGGAGCTGTTTTTT. Its translation is CASSFGGVIAGELFF.

This clone is a singleton in its sample. The V gene is TRBV9, the J gene TRBJ2-3; 9 positions match TRBD2. The germline CDR1 and CDR2 sequences are SGDLS and YYNGEE. There are 16 residues in the CDR3. The V segment lost 6 bases and the J segment 0 bases; nucleotides outside the gene matches: 8. CDR3 in amino acids: CASNAGLASSTDTQYF. CDR3 bases: TGTGCCAGCAACGCAGGACTAGCGTCTAGCACAGATACGCAGTATTTT.

This clone has only one observation. The chain joins TRBV5-1 to TRBJ2-1; TRBD1 might be the D (6 bases). V shed 4 bases and J shed 9 bases, with 17 bases lying between them. This CDR3 is built from 14 residues. Germline CDR1 SGHRS, CDR2 YFSETQ. CDR3 sequence (DNA): TGCGCCAGCAGCCAATCACAGGGAGAGGGTGAGCAGTTCTTC. It encodes CASSQSQGEGEQFF.

CDR3 sequence: CASSPGLAGADTQYF. CDR3 DNA: TGTGCCAGCAGCCCGGGACTAGCGGGAGCAGATACGCAGTATTTT. The V call is TRBV7-9, the J call TRBJ2-3; 14 nucleotides match TRBD2. The CDR3 totals 15 residues. CDR1 is SEHNR, CDR2 FQNEAQ, per germline (reference sequence). Unmatched junction bases numbered 2, after V lost 5 bases and J lost 4 bases.

This sequence joins TRBV7-9 and TRBJ1-6, with D possibly TRBD1 on 5 matching bases. This CDR3 comprises 19 residues. Germline V gives CDR1 SEHNR, CDR2 FQNEAQ (reference sequence). The germline V and J ends were trimmed by 0 bases and 6 bases, with 21 bases remaining between them. The DNA for the CDR3 is TGTGCCAGCAGCTTAGCGCTTTCAGGGAGGCAAGTCGGTAATTCACCCCTCCACTTT. It is translated as CASSLALSGRQVGNSPLHF.

The chain joins TRBV6-5 to TRBJ1-3; D remains unclear. Deletions cut 0 bases from V and 5 bases from J, with 11 bases between. CDR1 is MNHEY, CDR2 SVGAGI, per germline. CDR3 length: 15 residues. The CDR3 region is CASSYSASPRNTIYF. CDR3 bases: TGTGCCAGCAGTTACTCGGCCTCTCCCCGAAACACCATATATTTT.

The chain couples TRBV2 to TRBJ2-4, with 14 nucleotides matching TRBD2. CDR1 is SNHLY and CDR2 is FYNNEI in the germline V gene. V lost 6 bases, J lost 8 bases, and 6 bases stayed unmatched. CDR3 length equals 15 residues. The CDR3 nucleotides read TGTGCCAGCAGACCGACTAGCGGGGGGGTGTACATTCAGTACTTC. It codes for CASRPTSGGVYIQYF.

The chain couples TRBV6-1 to TRBJ1-1; D is undetermined. The germline V gene encodes CDR1 MNHNS and CDR2 SASEGT. With 2 bases removed from V and 1 base from J, the gap between germline ends came to 8 bases. CDR3 length: 14 residues. CDR3 residues: CASSERSGNTEAFF. CDR3 in DNA: TGTGCCAGCAGTGAAAGATCCGGGAACACTGAAGCTTTCTTT.

V usage is TRBV20-1 and J usage is TRBJ2-1; D might be TRBD1 (6 bases). Trimming took off 3 bases at V and 11 bases at J, with 11 bases between the two ends. Germline values: CDR1 DFQATT, CDR2 SNEGSKA (reference sequence). The CDR3 has 11 residues. The CDR3 nucleotides are TGCAGTGCTAGTTCCCGGGACAAGCAGTTCTTC. It yields the protein CSASSRDKQFF.

V usage is TRBV6-5 and J usage is TRBJ2-6; no firm D call. The CDR3 totals 15 residues. The V and J ends lost 6 bases and 0 bases respectively, with 9 bases between them. CDR1 and CDR2 from the germline V gene are MNHEY and SVGAGI. CDR3: CASSQDRSGANVLTF. The DNA of the CDR3 is TGTGCCAGCAGCCAGGACCGCTCTGGGGCCAACGTCCTGACTTTC.

The chain recombines TRBV5-5 with TRBJ1-2; D gene uncertain. The CDR3 spans 13 residues. The germline V gene has CDR1 SGHKS and CDR2 YYEKEE (reference sequence). V was pared by 4 bases and J by 8 bases, with 15 bases between. The DNA for the CDR3 is TGTGCCAGCAGCCCCCGGACCGGGGAGGGCTACACCTTC. Translated, it gives CASSPRTGEGYTF.

The chain joins TRBV28 to TRBJ2-4, with 8 bases aligning to TRBD1. This CDR3 region has 14 residues. The V and J ends lost 3 bases and 7 bases, in that order; junction bases with no gene match: 5. The germline gives CDR1 MDHEN, CDR2 SYDVKM. CDR3: CASSFPDRGNIQYF. The CDR3 bases are TGTGCCAGCAGTTTCCCTGACAGGGGCAACATTCAGTACTTC.

The chain recombines TRBV5-1 with TRBJ2-5, with 11 bases matching TRBD2. Germline V CDR1 and CDR2: SGHRS, YFSETQ. There are 18 residues in the CDR3. Trimming removed 0 bases from V and 5 bases from J; junction bases left unmatched: 12. CDR3 sequence (DNA): TGCGCCAGCAGCTTGGCCTCGGGTAGCGGGGGGGCCCTGGAGACCCAGTACTTC. This gives the protein CASSLASGSGGALETQYF. Full variable domain (remainder filled in from reference TRBV5-1 and TRBJ2-5): KAGVTQTPRYLIKTRGQQVTLSCSPISGHRSVSWYQQTPGQGLQFLFEYFSETQRNKGNFPGRFSGRQFSNSRSEMNVSTLELGDSALYLCASSLASGSGGALETQYFGPGTRLLVL.

In regard to this clone: Additional DNA sequences in this sample encode the identical CDR3. The chain links TRBV18 to TRBJ2-1; 8 positions match TRBD2. Germline CDR1 reads KGHSH; CDR2 reads LQKENI. The trim removed 2 bases at V and 9 bases at J, leaving 3 bases unmatched. This CDR3 is 13 amino acids long. Here the CDR3 reads CASSPGLAGEQFF. The CDR3 DNA is TGTGCCAGCTCACCAGGACTAGCCGGTGAGCAGTTCTTC.

The chain joins TRBV21-1 to TRBJ1-4; the table's TRBD1 call for D was not verified on the DNA. TRBV21-1 is a listed pseudogene. This CDR3 is 12 amino acids long. DNA for the CDR3: TGTGCCAGGGGGACAGGGAATGAAAAACTGTTTTTT. Translating it yields CARGTGNEKLFF.

The J gene is TRBJ2-7, the V gene TRBV4-3; 7 nucleotides match TRBD1. This CDR3 region has 16 residues. Germline V gene data show CDR1 as LGHNA and CDR2 as YSLEER. With 0 bases clipped from V and 6 bases from J, the junction kept 11 bases outside the gene matches. CDR3 residues: CASSQEGQGDIGEQYF. CDR3 nucleotides: TGCGCCAGCAGCCAAGAAGGGCAGGGGGACATCGGCGAGCAGTACTTC.

The rearrangement uses TRBV28 and TRBJ2-3; no reliable D call. V was trimmed by 4 bases and J by 6 bases, leaving 2 bases between them. CDR1 and CDR2 from the germline V gene are MDHEN and SYDVKM. The CDR3 totals 10 residues. This CDR3 is CASSWDTQYF. CDR3 coding DNA: TGTGCCAGCAGTTGGGATACGCAGTATTTT.

This sequence joins TRBV5-6 and TRBJ2-2, with TRBD1 matching over 9 bases. This CDR3 has 15 amino acids. In germline, CDR1 is SGHDT, CDR2 YYEEEE. J gave up 7 bases and V 0 bases, and 4 bases lay outside the gene matches. The CDR3 reads CASSLVTGGIGELFF. CDR3 sequence (DNA): TGTGCCAGCAGCTTGGTGACAGGGGGTATCGGGGAGCTGTTTTTT.

The chain joins TRBV4-3 to TRBJ2-1; TRBD1 aligns across 9 bases. V dropped 2 bases and J dropped 2; count of bases not matched to a gene: 4. The CDR3 length is 16 residues. The germline gives CDR1 LGHNA, CDR2 YSLEER. CDR3 amino acids: CASSQRGQGAYNEQFF. In DNA, the CDR3 is TGCGCCAGCAGCCAAAGGGGACAGGGAGCCTACAATGAGCAGTTCTTC.

J is TRBJ2-1 and V is TRBV19; 7 bases are shared with TRBD1. The V segment lost 4 bases and the J segment 0 bases; nucleotides outside the gene matches: 9. This CDR3 region has 17 residues. Germline V CDR1 and CDR2: LNHDA, SQIVND (reference sequence). The CDR3 here is CASSSPGGPFSYNEQFF. The CDR3 nucleotides are TGTGCCAGTAGTAGCCCAGGGGGTCCCTTCTCCTACAATGAGCAGTTCTTC.

The genes are TRBV5-1 and TRBJ1-2, with D hard to call. CDR1 and CDR2 (germline): SGHRS, YFSETQ. The CDR3 runs 15 residues. V lost 2 bases, J lost 0 bases, and 11 bases lay in between. This CDR3 is CASSFSDGTNYGYTF. Here the CDR3 DNA reads TGCGCCAGCAGCTTCTCCGACGGAACTAACTATGGCTACACCTTC.

The chain recombines TRBV10-3 with TRBJ1-2; 8 nucleotides align to TRBD1. In germline, CDR1 is ENHRY, CDR2 SYGVKD. The V segment lost 3 bases and the J segment 2 bases; nucleotides outside the gene matches: 2. The CDR3 covers 14 residues. The CDR3 spells CAISDRGPNYGYTF. The DNA for the CDR3 is TGTGCCATCAGTGACAGGGGGCCGAACTATGGCTACACCTTC.